The 25 T cell receptor beta chains in this list originate from one sample, sequenced in a study of cytomegalovirus exposure and HLA in healthy donors. The PCR was carried out with 60 Vbeta primers and 13 Jbeta primers. Profiled with immunoSEQ multiplex PCR; TCRdb holds only in-frame clones, not every one. Among about 100,000 clones listed, approximately 71% were seen once. What was sequenced was PBMCs. Receptors originate from a woman aged 18-29 years in good health and CMV-seropositive.

Here the CDR3 DNA reads TGTGCCAGCAGCCAGAGAAGGGGGCAGGGCTACACCTTC. Protein: CASSQRRGQGYTF. This chain links TRBV16 with TRBJ1-2; 7 bases map to TRBD1. Losses at the gene ends were 3 bases for V and 8 bases for J; bases not matched to a gene: 6. There are 13 residues in the CDR3. From germline, CDR1 is KGHSY and CDR2 FQNENV.

CDR3 in DNA: TGCGCCAGCAGCTCAAGAACAGGGAGCAGAGACGAGCAGTTCTTC. This encodes CASSSRTGSRDEQFF. This chain uses TRBV5-1 with TRBJ2-1; D might be TRBD1 (6 bases). Trimming pared 3 bases from V and 10 bases from J, leaving 20 bases between. Per the germline V gene, CDR1 is SGHRS and CDR2 is YFSETQ. The CDR3 runs 15 residues. Together with reference TRBV5-1 and TRBJ2-1, the CDR3 gives the full variable domain: KAGVTQTPRYLIKTRGQQVTLSCSPISGHRSVSWYQQTPGQGLQFLFEYFSETQRNKGNFPGRFSGRQFSNSRSEMNVSTLELGDSALYLCASSSRTGSRDEQFFGPGTRLTVL.

V gene TRBV18 combines with J gene TRBJ2-5; D uncertain. Germline V lookup: CDR1 KGHSH, CDR2 LQKENI. The CDR3 is made up of 13 amino acids. Trimming left V 6 bases short and J 0 bases short, with 8 bases between. CDR3 sequence reads: CASSLKHQETQYF. In DNA, the CDR3 is TGTGCCAGCTCCCTAAAGCACCAAGAGACCCAGTACTTC.

This sequence joins TRBV30 and TRBJ1-5; unclear D gene. Trimming took 4 bases from V and 7 from J, leaving 17 bases between them. The germline gives CDR1 GTSNPN, CDR2 SVGIG (reference sequence). This CDR3 has 14 residues. CDR3 DNA: TGTGCCTGGACCCCCGGCCTCCGCGGCCAGCCCCAGCATTTT. This translates into CAWTPGLRGQPQHF.

V usage is TRBV7-3 and J usage is TRBJ2-1; 9 bases align to TRBD1. Germline CDR1 reads SGHTA; CDR2 reads FQGTGA. V lost 5 bases to trimming and J lost 4 bases; unmatched junction nucleotides: 12. The CDR3 extends over 17 amino acids. The CDR3 DNA reads TGTGCCAGCAGCCTTGTCCCCGGGACAGGGACATACAATGAGCAGTTCTTC. This codes for CASSLVPGTGTYNEQFF.

The J gene is TRBJ2-5, the V gene TRBV7-9; D possibly corresponds to TRBD1 (6 bases). The J call may be mistaken, given a closer DNA end match to TRBJ2-7. Germline-derived CDR1 and CDR2 are SEHNR and FQNEAQ (reference sequence). This CDR3 has 15 residues. CDR3 nucleotide sequence: TGTGCCAGCAGCTTCCGGGACATAGTCACCTACGAGCAGTACTTC. This sequence encodes CASSFRDIVTYEQYF.

V is TRBV7-6 and J is TRBJ2-7; D might be TRBD2 (6 bases). This CDR3 spans 14 amino acids. Trimming took off 2 bases at V and 0 bases at J, with 8 bases between the two ends. Germline V lookup: CDR1 SGHVS, CDR2 FNYEAQ. Here the CDR3 reads CASSLLARSYEQYF. The DNA for the CDR3 is TGTGCCAGCAGCTTACTAGCGCGCTCCTACGAGCAGTACTTC.

The rearrangement joins TRBV7-2 to TRBJ2-5; D is perhaps TRBD1 (5 bases). Germline CDR1 and CDR2: SGHTA and FQGNSA. The CDR3 runs to 14 residues. V was trimmed by 3 bases and J by 1 base, leaving 9 bases between them. The CDR3 DNA sequence: TGTGCCAGCAGCTTCAGGGTAATCCAAGAGACCCAGTACTTC. The encoded protein is CASSFRVIQETQYF.

The CDR3 here is CASSFTGVNYGYTF. The CDR3 region has the DNA TGTGCCAGCAGCTTTACAGGGGTGAACTATGGCTACACCTTC. This chain joins TRBV7-9 and TRBJ1-2; 7 nucleotides align to TRBD1. In germline, CDR1 is SEHNR, CDR2 FQNEAQ (reference sequence). Losses at the gene ends were 3 bases for V and 2 bases for J; bases not matched to a gene: 3. CDR3 size: 14 residues.

In this sample, this clone turned up once. This chain joins TRBV7-9 and TRBJ2-7, with D tentatively TRBD1 (5 bases). Germline V gene sequence: CDR1 SEHNR, CDR2 FQNEAQ (reference sequence). This CDR3 contains 13 residues. The germline V and J ends were trimmed by 4 bases and 5 bases, with 12 bases remaining between them. The chain's CDR3 is CASSSPRQNEQYF. The CDR3 DNA follows: TGTGCCAGCAGCTCACCTCGACAGAACGAGCAGTACTTC.

This clone occurred a few times. V is TRBV4-3 and J is TRBJ2-3; 9 bases map to TRBD2. With V trimmed by 0 bases and J by 1 base, 5 bases remained unmatched. Germline CDR1 and CDR2: LGHNA and YSLEER. This CDR3 spans 17 amino acids. CDR3 bases: TGCGCCAGCAGCCAAGAAGGGGCTAGCGGGGGCACAGATACGCAGTATTTT. Its translation is CASSQEGASGGTDTQYF.

This rearrangement joins TRBV28 to TRBJ2-7; TRBD1 agrees at 9 bases. After removal of 4 bases from V and 3 bases from J, the junction contained 4 bases not matched to a gene. The CDR3 sequence is 14 residues long. The germline CDR1 and CDR2 sequences are MDHEN and SYDVKM. The CDR3, as DNA: TGTGCCAGCAGTTACCCGGGACAGGGCTACGAGCAGTACTTC. This gives the protein CASSYPGQGYEQYF.

V and J are TRBV4-1 and TRBJ2-3; 10 nucleotides match TRBD2. Germline V gives CDR1 MGHRA, CDR2 YSYEKL. The CDR3 extends over 17 amino acids. V lost 3 bases, J lost 1 base, and 7 bases stayed unmatched. CDR3 loop: CASSQLQGLAGTDTQYF. Here the CDR3 DNA reads TGCGCCAGCAGCCAGCTTCAAGGACTAGCGGGCACAGATACGCAGTATTTT.

The V call is TRBV11-2, the J call TRBJ2-3; D gene unclear. V was trimmed by 5 bases and J by 1 base, leaving 16 bases between them. CDR1 and CDR2 from the germline V gene are SGHAT and FQNNGV. The CDR3 consists of 16 residues. The CDR3 reads CASSPEAGYGTDTQYF. For the CDR3, the DNA is TGTGCCAGCAGCCCAGAGGCTGGATACGGCACAGATACGCAGTATTTT.

The V call is TRBV7-3, the J call TRBJ2-1; TRBD1 matches at 10 bases. Trimming cost V 5 bases and J 3 bases; bases outside gene matches: 4. Germline CDR1 and CDR2: SGHTA and FQGTGA. CDR3 length: 15 residues. In DNA form, the CDR3 reads TGTGCCAGCAGCCCGGACAGGGGGTTCTACAATGAGCAGTTCTTC. Translated: CASSPDRGFYNEQFF.

This sequence joins TRBV29-1 and TRBJ1-2; D perhaps matches TRBD1 (6 bases). Germline loops: CDR1 SQVTM, CDR2 ANQGSEA. The CDR3 consists of 14 residues. Trimming cost V 7 bases and J 4 bases, with 19 bases left between them. CDR3 protein: CSGGTPQGSYGYTF. Written as DNA, the CDR3 is TGCAGCGGTGGGACACCCCAAGGGTCCTATGGCTACACCTTC.

V usage is TRBV9 and J usage is TRBJ2-3; possible D gene TRBD2, 5 bases. Looked up from germline, CDR1 is SGDLS and CDR2 is YYNGEE. The CDR3 runs 16 residues. V was pared by 4 bases and J by 4 bases, with 19 bases between. The CDR3, as DNA: TGTGCCAGCAGCTCCCCCCCTGGGCTAGCCCCAGATACGCAGTATTTT. This sequence encodes CASSSPPGLAPDTQYF.

Only one count was recorded for this clone. V and J are TRBV27 and TRBJ2-1, with TRBD2 matching over 8 bases. The ends lost 6 bases at V and 15 bases at J; junction bases unmatched: 16. Germline V gives CDR1 MNHEY, CDR2 SMNVEV (reference sequence). The CDR3 is 14 residues long. CDR3 nucleotides: TGTGCCAGCAGGGGGTCGAGCGGGAGAGGTAGCGCGTTCTTC. Protein sequence: CASRGSSGRGSAFF.

V usage is TRBV27 and J usage is TRBJ1-5; D is unresolved. V was clipped by 8 bases and J by 4 bases, with 15 bases between them. CDR3 length equals 14 residues. CDR1 is MNHEY and CDR2 is SMNVEV in the germline V gene (reference sequence). CDR3 nucleotides: TGTGCCAGCGGGCCCCGAACATCGAATCAGCCCCAGCATTTT. Its protein product is CASGPRTSNQPQHF.

J is TRBJ1-3 and V is TRBV29-1; possible D gene TRBD1, 6 bases. The V and J ends lost 6 bases and 0 bases respectively, with 9 bases between them. Germline loops: CDR1 SQVTM, CDR2 ANQGSEA. The CDR3 has 13 residues. The CDR3 bases are TGCAGCGTGACAGGAGGCTCTGGAAACACCATATATTTT. Its protein is CSVTGGSGNTIYF.

This chain links TRBV13 with TRBJ1-1; 9 bases agree with TRBD1. The CDR3 covers 15 residues. J was trimmed by 3 bases and V by 6 bases; bases with no gene match: 8. Germline V gene sequence: CDR1 PRHDT, CDR2 FYEKMQ (reference sequence). The CDR3, as DNA: TGTGCCAGCAGTTCTTTCGACAGGGGGGACACTGAAGCTTTCTTT. Translated, it gives CASSSFDRGDTEAFF.

The rearrangement joins TRBV25-1 to TRBJ2-1; D not resolved. The length of the CDR3 is 13 residues. Germline V lookup: CDR1 MGHDK, CDR2 SYGVNS. V lost 7 bases, J lost 0 bases, and 7 bases lay in between. The CDR3 coding sequence is TGTGCCAGCAAACCCAGCTCCTACAATGAGCAGTTCTTC. Protein product: CASKPSSYNEQFF.

The chain carries TRBV9 and TRBJ2-7; TRBD2 is a possible D gene (5 bases). The CDR3 has 13 residues. Per the germline V gene, CDR1 is SGDLS and CDR2 is YYNGEE. V gave up 4 bases and J gave up 1 base, with 9 bases separating them. CDR3 loop: CASSPGLSYEQYF. CDR3 DNA sequence: TGTGCCAGCAGCCCTGGACTTTCCTACGAGCAGTACTTC.

The rearrangement links TRBV2 to TRBJ2-1; no definite D call. With 4 bases removed from V and 1 base from J, the gap between germline ends came to 8 bases. This CDR3 has 14 amino acids. Germline V gene data show CDR1 as SNHLY and CDR2 as FYNNEI. CDR3 in amino acids: CASSAVGSYNEQFF. CDR3 nucleotide sequence: TGTGCCAGCAGTGCGGTCGGGTCCTACAATGAGCAGTTCTTC.

The V and J genes are TRBV11-1 and TRBJ2-4; 11 bases are shared with TRBD2. Looked up from germline, CDR1 is SGHAT and CDR2 is FQDESV (reference sequence). The V and J ends lost 3 bases and 2 bases, in that order; junction bases with no gene match: 12. The CDR3 spans 19 residues. CDR3 in amino acids: CASSFPKSTSGETKNIQYF. The CDR3 region has the DNA TGTGCCAGCAGCTTCCCCAAGTCGACTAGCGGGGAGACCAAAAACATTCAGTACTTC.